The 6 T cell receptor beta chains presented below share a single source sample, sequenced in a study of T cells after yellow fever vaccination. TCRdb reanalysed the 5' RACE reads using MiXCR and keeps one entry per CDR3 protein. The table has some 340,000 distinct CDR3 sequences, roughly 3.9% seen once. The sample here was PBMCs, taken 5 days after the yellow fever booster vaccination. These TCRs come from a man aged 18 to 30 who received the YFV17D yellow fever vaccine.

This clonotype was seen many times. V and J are TRBV24-1 and TRBJ2-7; 8 bases align to TRBD2. V was pared by 9 bases and J by 3 bases, with 6 bases of the junction left unmatched. The CDR3 is 13 amino acids. The germline V gene has CDR1 KGHDR and CDR2 SFDVKD. The DNA for the CDR3 is TGTGCCACCGAGGCTAGCGGGCGCTACGAGCAGTACTTC. Residues: CATEASGRYEQYF.

CDR3 bases: TGCAGTGCTAGTGAGACCCCGAACACTGAAGCTTTCTTT. Translating it yields CSASETPNTEAFF. This chain links TRBV20-1 with TRBJ1-1; D uncertain. Germline CDR1 and CDR2: DFQATT and SNEGSKA (reference sequence). The V and J ends lost 3 bases and 1 base respectively, with 9 bases between them. The CDR3 consists of 13 residues.

In its sample, this clonotype was seen many times. The gene calls are TRBV5-5 and TRBJ2-5; 7 bases line up with TRBD2. The V gene's germline CDR1 is SGHKS and CDR2 YYEKEE (reference sequence). CDR3 length equals 16 residues. V dropped 4 bases and J dropped 4; count of bases not matched to a gene: 13. The CDR3 nucleotides read TGTGCCAGCAGCCCACCGGCCGGGGGGAGGGCAGAGACCCAGTACTTC. It encodes CASSPPAGGRAETQYF.

The sample holds a few counts of this clonotype. V usage is TRBV12-3 or TRBV12-4 and J usage is TRBJ2-5, with a possible D match to TRBD2 (5 bases). Trimming pared 2 bases from V and 2 bases from J, leaving 9 bases between. The CDR3 spans 14 residues. The CDR3 here is CASSLRDRQETQYF. CDR3 coding DNA: TGTGCCAGCAGTTTACGGGATAGACAAGAGACCCAGTACTTC.

This clonotype was detected ten times or more. This chain connects TRBV20-1 to TRBJ2-3; a possible D gene is TRBD2 (6 bases). Per the germline V gene, CDR1 is DFQATT and CDR2 is SNEGSKA (reference sequence). V was trimmed by 7 bases and J by 4 bases, leaving 18 bases between them. The CDR3 runs 14 residues. Here the CDR3 DNA reads TGCAGTGGAGGAGGGCTAGCGCGGGCAGATACGCAGTATTTT. Encoded protein: CSGGGLARADTQYF.

This sequence joins TRBV12-3 or TRBV12-4 and TRBJ2-3; 9 nucleotides align to TRBD2. This CDR3 comprises 16 residues. V lost 3 bases to trimming and J lost 4 bases; unmatched junction nucleotides: 8. CDR3 in amino acids: CASSFGAGGPSDTQYF. As DNA, the CDR3 is TGTGCCAGCAGTTTTGGGGCGGGGGGGCCCTCAGATACGCAGTATTTT.